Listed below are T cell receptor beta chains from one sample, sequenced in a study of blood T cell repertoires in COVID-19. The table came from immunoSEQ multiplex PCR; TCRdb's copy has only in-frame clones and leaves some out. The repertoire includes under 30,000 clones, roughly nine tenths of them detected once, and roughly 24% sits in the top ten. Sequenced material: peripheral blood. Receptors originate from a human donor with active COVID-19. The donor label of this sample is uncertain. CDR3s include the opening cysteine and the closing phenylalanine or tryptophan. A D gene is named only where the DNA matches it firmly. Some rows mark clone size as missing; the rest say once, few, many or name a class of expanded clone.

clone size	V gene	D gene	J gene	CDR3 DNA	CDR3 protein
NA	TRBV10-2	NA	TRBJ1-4	TGCGCCAGCACCCTCGCGGGCGGGCATGAAAAACTGTTTTTT	CASTLAGGHEKLFF
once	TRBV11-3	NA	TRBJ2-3	TGTGCCAGCAGCTTACTTTCAGGCACAGATACGCAGTATTTT	CASSLLSGTDTQYF
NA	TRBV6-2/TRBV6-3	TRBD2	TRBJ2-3	TGTGCCAGCAGTTCCACTCGTCCGGGACTAGCACAAGATACGCAGTATTTT	CASSSTRPGLAQDTQYF
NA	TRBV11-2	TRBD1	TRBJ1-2	TGTGCCAGCAGCCCACAGGGGACGTTCAACTATGGCTACACCTTC	CASSPQGTFNYGYTF
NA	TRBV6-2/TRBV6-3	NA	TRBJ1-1	TGTGCCAGCAGCACCGGGACACCGAACACTGAAGCTTTCTTT	CASSTGTPNTEAFF
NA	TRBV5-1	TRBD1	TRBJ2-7	TGCGCCAGCACCCGGATGGGGACAGGGAGCTCCTACGAGCAGTACTTC	CASTRMGTGSSYEQYF
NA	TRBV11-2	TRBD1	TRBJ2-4	TGTGCCAGCAGCGAAACAGGGGGCCGCATTCAGTACTTC	CASSETGGRIQYF
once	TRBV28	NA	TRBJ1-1	TGTGCCAGCAGTCCGGCACTGGGTATGGTCGGGGCTTTCTTT	CASSPALGMVGAFF
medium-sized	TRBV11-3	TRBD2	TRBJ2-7	TGTGCCAGCAGCTTAGTATCGGGTAGCGGGAGGGATCCCTACGAGCAGTACTTC	CASSLVSGSGRDPYEQYF
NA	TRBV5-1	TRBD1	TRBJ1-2	TGCGCCAGCAGCCGAATGCCCGCGGGACAGGCAGATAACTATGGCTACACCTTC	CASSRMPAGQADNYGYTF
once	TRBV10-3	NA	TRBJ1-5	TGTGCCATCAGTACAGGGAAAACGGGTCAGCCCCAGCATTTT	CAISTGKTGQPQHF
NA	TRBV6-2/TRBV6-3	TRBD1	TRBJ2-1	TGTGCCAGCAGCCCCCGGACAGGGGCGTTACCAGCGGGATTCGACAATGAGCAGTTCTTC	CASSPRTGALPAGFDNEQFF
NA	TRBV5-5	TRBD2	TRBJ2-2	TGTGCCAGCAGCTTTAGCGGGGGGTTAACCGGGGAGCTGTTTTTT	CASSFSGGLTGELFF
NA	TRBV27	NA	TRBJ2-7	TGTGCCAGCAGTTCGCGAGACAGGCCGAAGAGCTCCTACGAGCAGTACTTC	CASSSRDRPKSSYEQYF
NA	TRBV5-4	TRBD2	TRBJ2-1	TGTGCCAGCAGCTTCCTACTAGCGGGAGCGCGGTCCTACAATGAGCAGTTCTTC	CASSFLLAGARSYNEQFF
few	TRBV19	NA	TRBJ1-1	TGTGCCAGTACCCCAAGTTTCGTGACAGCGAACACTGAAGCTTTCTTT	CASTPSFVTANTEAFF
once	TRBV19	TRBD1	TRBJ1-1	TGTGCCAGTAGTATAGGGGACAGGGGGTTCAACACTGAAGCTTTCTTT	CASSIGDRGFNTEAFF
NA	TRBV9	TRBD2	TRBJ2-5	TGTGCCAGCAGCGTAGAAAGCCGAGCGGGGGGGCAAGAGACCCAGTACTTC	CASSVESRAGGQETQYF
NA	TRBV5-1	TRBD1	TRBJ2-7	TGCGCCAGCAGCTCCGGGACAGGGGTTGAGCAGTACTTC	CASSSGTGVEQYF
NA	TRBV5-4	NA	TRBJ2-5	TGTGCCAGCAGCGATAAATCGATGGCTCTTGAGACCCAGTACTTC	CASSDKSMALETQYF
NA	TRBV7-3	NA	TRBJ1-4	TGTGCCAGCAGCGCCTCCAGGGGTGGCGCGGAAAAACTGTTTTTT	CASSASRGGAEKLFF
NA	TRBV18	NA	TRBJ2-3	TGTGCCAGCTCGCCTCTAGTAGAGGGTACGCAGTATTTT	CASSPLVEGTQYF
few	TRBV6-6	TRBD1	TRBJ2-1	TGTGCCAGCAGTTACTCAGGCAGGGGGCGGTTCTTC	CASSYSGRGRFF
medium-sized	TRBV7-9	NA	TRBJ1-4	TGTGCCAGCAGCTTACCCCCTTTCAGGGAAAATGAAAAACTGTTTTTT	CASSLPPFRENEKLFF
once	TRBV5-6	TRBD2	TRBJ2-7	TGTGCCAGCAGCTTGTTGCGGGGGAGGGACGAGCAGTACTTC	CASSLLRGRDEQYF
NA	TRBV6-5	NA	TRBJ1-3	TGTGCCAGCAGATCCCCTGGACTCCGAAACACCATATATTTT	CASRSPGLRNTIYF
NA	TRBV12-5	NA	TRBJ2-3	TGTGCTAGTGGTTTGGTACTAGGGGGTAGCACAGATACGCAGTATTTT	CASGLVLGGSTDTQYF
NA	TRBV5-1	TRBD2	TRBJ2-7	TGCGCCAGCAGCTTGTCTAGCGGGGGCCTCCTTGGGTACGAGCAGTACTTC	CASSLSSGGLLGYEQYF
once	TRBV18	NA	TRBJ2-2	TGTGCCAGCTCACCAAGAGGGATCAACACCGGGGAGCTGTTTTTT	CASSPRGINTGELFF
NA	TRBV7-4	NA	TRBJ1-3	TGTGCCAGCAGCTTAATCGACAGCTGCTCTGGAAACACCATATATTTT	CASSLIDSCSGNTIYF
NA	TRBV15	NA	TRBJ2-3	TGTGCCACCAGCAGAGATGCTTCCGTCCGGGACTGGGACACAGATACGCAGTATTTT	CATSRDASVRDWDTDTQYF
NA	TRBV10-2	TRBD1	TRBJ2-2	TGCGCCAGCAGTGGGACAGGGGCCGGGGAGCTGTTTTTT	CASSGTGAGELFF
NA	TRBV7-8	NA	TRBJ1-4	TGTGCCAGCAGCTTTCAGATTGAAAAACTGTTTTTT	CASSFQIEKLFF
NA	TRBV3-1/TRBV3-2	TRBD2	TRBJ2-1	TGTGCCAGCAGCCAAGATTTCCCGCCATGGAAGGGACTAGCGGGAGGGGCCTACAATGAGCAGTTCTTC	CASSQDFPPWKGLAGGAYNEQFF
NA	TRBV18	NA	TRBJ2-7	TGTGCCAGCTCACCAAAGAGAGCCGCTGCGTACGAGCAGTACTTC	CASSPKRAAAYEQYF
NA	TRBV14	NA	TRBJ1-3	TGTGCCAGCAGCCCTAGGCCCCCAGGAGGAGCTGGAAACACCATATATTTT	CASSPRPPGGAGNTIYF
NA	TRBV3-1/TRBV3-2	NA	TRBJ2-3	TGTGCCAGCAGCCAGAGCCTCGTTCTGTTGCAGTATTTT	CASSQSLVLLQYF
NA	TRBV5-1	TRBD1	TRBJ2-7	TGCGCCAGCAGCTTGAATTCGGACAGGGGGCGTGAGCAGTACTTC	CASSLNSDRGREQYF
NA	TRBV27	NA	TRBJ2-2	TGTGCCAGCAGTTTATTAGGCGGCGGGGAGCTGTTTTTT	CASSLLGGGELFF
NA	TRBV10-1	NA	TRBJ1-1	TGCGCCAGCAGTCTTGACGGAGGGAACACTGAAGCTTTCTTT	CASSLDGGNTEAFF
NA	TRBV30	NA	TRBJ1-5	TGTGCCTGGAGACCTACAGGGTATAGCAATCAGCCCCAGCATTTT	CAWRPTGYSNQPQHF
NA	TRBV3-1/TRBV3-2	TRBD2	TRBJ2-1	TGTGCCAGCAGCCTCGGCTCTCTAGCGGGAGGTTCCTACAATGAGCAGTTCTTC	CASSLGSLAGGSYNEQFF
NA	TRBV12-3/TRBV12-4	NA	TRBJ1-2	TGTGCCAGTGGCGCATCGGCGGACTGGGGCTACACCTTC	CASGASADWGYTF
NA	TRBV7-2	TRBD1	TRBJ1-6	TGTGCCAGCATCAAAAACCGGGACAGGGTTAATTCACCCCTCCACTTT	CASIKNRDRVNSPLHF
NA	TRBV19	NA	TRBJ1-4	TGTGCCAGTAGTATCAGGGCAGGCGGTAATGAAAAACTGTTTTTT	CASSIRAGGNEKLFF
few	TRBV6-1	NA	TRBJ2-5	TGTGCCAGCAGTGAATTAAAAGAGACCCAGTACTTC	CASSELKETQYF